One and the same sample provided the 14 T cell receptor beta chains below, sequenced in a study of graft-versus-host responses after intestinal transplantation. Tissue processing of the graft released intraepithelial and lamina propria lymphocytes from it. The repertoire was sequenced with immunoSEQ multiplex PCR; TCRdb's copy has only in-frame clones and lacks some. This sample yields nearly 15,000 clones, of which roughly three fifths are seen a single time; roughly 13% belongs to the top ten. The material was ileum tissue, obtained 524 days after transplant. These receptors were obtained from a human patient who received an intestinal transplant, so some T cells may come from the graft donor.

The rearrangement joins TRBV6-1 to TRBJ2-1, with D possibly TRBD2 on 6 matching bases. V lost 7 bases and J 9 bases, leaving 13 bases between the germline ends. CDR1 and CDR2 from the germline V gene are MNHNS and SASEGT. The CDR3 loop spans 12 amino acids. Here the CDR3 DNA reads TGTGCCAGCACCGAGACTAGAGGTGAGCAGTTCTTC. This gives the protein CASTETRGEQFF.

This clone was seen more than once but under ten times. This sequence joins TRBV5-4 and TRBJ2-7, with a tentative D call TRBD2 (6 bases). Trimming pared 3 bases from V and 3 bases from J, leaving 13 bases between. Germline V CDR1 and CDR2: SGHNT, YYREEE (reference sequence). The length of the CDR3 is 14 residues. The CDR3, as DNA: TGTGCCAGCAGCTCCGCCCCGGGAGACTACGAGCAGTACTTC. Its translation: CASSSAPGDYEQYF.

Remarks on this clone: Other DNA sequences in the same sample also yield this CDR3. The rearrangement links TRBV29-1 to TRBJ2-7; the D gene is possibly TRBD2 (7 bases). This CDR3 spans 14 amino acids. Germline loops: CDR1 SQVTM, CDR2 ANQGSEA. The V and J ends lost 0 bases and 4 bases respectively, with 13 bases between them. The CDR3 protein is CSVEEEGGNYEQYF. The CDR3, as DNA: TGCAGCGTTGAAGAAGAGGGGGGGAATTACGAGCAGTACTTC.

This chain connects TRBV7-9 to TRBJ1-1, with TRBD1 matching over 9 bases. This CDR3 has 13 residues. Germline CDR1 and CDR2: SEHNR and FQNEAQ (reference sequence). Unmatched junction bases numbered 1, after V lost 5 bases and J lost 3 bases. CDR3 in amino acids: CASSGDRDTEAFF. For the CDR3, the DNA is TGTGCCAGCAGCGGGGACAGGGACACTGAAGCTTTCTTT.

The V call is TRBV27, the J call TRBJ1-4, with D possibly matching TRBD1 (6 bases). This CDR3 region has 16 residues. The V gene's germline CDR1 is MNHEY and CDR2 SMNVEV (reference sequence). V was pared by 3 bases and J by 3 bases, with 14 bases between. CDR3 sequence reads: CASSFWTAPPNEKLFF. CDR3 coding DNA: TGTGCCAGCAGTTTCTGGACAGCTCCCCCTAATGAAAAACTGTTTTTT. Together with reference TRBV27 and TRBJ1-4, the CDR3 gives the full variable domain: EAQVTQNPRYLITVTGKKLTVTCSQNMNHEYMSWYRQDPGLGLRQIYYSMNVEVTDKGDVPEGYKVSRKEKRNFPLILESPSPNQTSLYFCASSFWTAPPNEKLFFGSGTQLSVL.

The chain combines TRBV5-1 with TRBJ2-7, with D possibly matching TRBD1 (6 bases). Germline loops: CDR1 SGHRS, CDR2 YFSETQ. The CDR3 contains 12 residues. V gave up 2 bases and J gave up 4 bases, with 7 bases separating them. The chain's CDR3 is CASSLQGYEQYF. CDR3 nucleotides: TGCGCCAGCAGCTTACAGGGATACGAGCAGTACTTC. Based on the CDR3 plus reference TRBV5-1 and TRBJ2-7, the full variable domain is KAGVTQTPRYLIKTRGQQVTLSCSPISGHRSVSWYQQTPGQGLQFLFEYFSETQRNKGNFPGRFSGRQFSNSRSEMNVSTLELGDSALYLCASSLQGYEQYFGPGTRLTVT.

The chain uses TRBV6-1 and TRBJ2-7, with 10 bases matching TRBD1. The CDR3 runs 16 residues. The germline CDR1 and CDR2 sequences are MNHNS and SASEGT. The trim removed 4 bases at V and 1 base at J, leaving 7 bases unmatched. The CDR3 here is CASSVVGTGVSYEQYF. The CDR3 coding sequence is TGTGCCAGCAGTGTAGTAGGGACAGGGGTTTCCTACGAGCAGTACTTC.

This clone appeared a few times. The chain joins TRBV9 to TRBJ2-3; 7 bases are a match to TRBD1. Germline V lookup: CDR1 SGDLS, CDR2 YYNGEE. There are 15 residues in the CDR3. J gave up 5 bases and V 3 bases, and 9 bases lay outside the gene matches. CDR3 residues: CASSASGTERDTQYF. The CDR3 nucleotides are TGTGCCAGCAGCGCATCCGGGACAGAGAGAGATACGCAGTATTTT.

This clone was found a few times. V and J are TRBV15 and TRBJ2-3; weak D call: TRBD2 (6 bases). This CDR3 spans 16 amino acids. From germline, CDR1 is LNHNV and CDR2 YYDKDF (reference sequence). Trimming took 0 bases from V and 1 from J, leaving 11 bases between them. The CDR3 bases are TGTGCCACCAGCAGAGATCGGGGCGGGGGCACAGATACGCAGTATTTT. Amino acid sequence: CATSRDRGGGTDTQYF.

The rearrangement links TRBV2 to TRBJ2-3; D gene uncertain. V was cut by 5 bases and J by 2 bases, with 8 bases left in between. The CDR3 spans 13 residues. Germline V gene data show CDR1 as SNHLY and CDR2 as FYNNEI. CDR3 sequence reads: CASSRDSTDTQYF. CDR3 bases: TGTGCCAGCAGTCGAGACTCCACAGATACGCAGTATTTT.

This clone was seen only a few times. Additional DNA sequences in this sample encode the identical CDR3. The chain is built from TRBV7-9 and TRBJ2-3, with 12 positions matching TRBD1. The CDR3 extends over 16 amino acids. The junction had 5 bases not matched to a gene; V was cut back by 5 bases and J by 2 bases. Per the germline V gene, CDR1 is SEHNR and CDR2 is FQNEAQ (reference sequence). The CDR3 loop reads CASSPPGQGATDTQYF. DNA for the CDR3: TGTGCCAGCAGCCCTCCGGGACAGGGGGCCACAGATACGCAGTATTTT.

The chain carries TRBV6-5 and TRBJ2-7; tentative D call: TRBD1 (6 bases). CDR1 and CDR2 (germline): MNHEY, SVGAGI. This CDR3 is built from 15 residues. Deletions cut 0 bases from V and 0 bases from J, with 9 bases between. CDR3 nucleotide sequence: TGTGCCAGCAGTTACTCGGGGGCCAGCTCCTACGAGCAGTACTTC. Translation gives CASSYSGASSYEQYF.

CDR3 sequence (DNA): TGCGCCAGCAGCGGTGCGGGGGTGTCCTACGAGCAGTACTTC. As protein: CASSGAGVSYEQYF. This chain uses TRBV5-1 with TRBJ2-7; 7 bases map to TRBD2. The CDR3 loop spans 14 amino acids. CDR1 is SGHRS and CDR2 is YFSETQ in the germline V gene. V trimming: 4 bases; J trimming: 1 base; junction bases outside the gene matches: 5. Complete variable domain (other parts from reference TRBV5-1 and TRBJ2-7): KAGVTQTPRYLIKTRGQQVTLSCSPISGHRSVSWYQQTPGQGLQFLFEYFSETQRNKGNFPGRFSGRQFSNSRSEMNVSTLELGDSALYLCASSGAGVSYEQYFGPGTRLTVT.

The genes are TRBV4-1 and TRBJ1-1; D remains ambiguous. Trimming stripped 0 bases from V and 6 bases from J, with 8 bases between. Germline V CDR1 and CDR2: MGHRA, YSYEKL. The CDR3 contains 13 residues. DNA of the CDR3: TGCGCCAGCAGCCAAGATGGAGGGTCTGAAGCTTTCTTT. Translation: CASSQDGGSEAFF.